The TCR beta chain described here comes from a study of breast tumors, draining lymph nodes, adjacent tissues. TCRdb fed the multiplex PCR reads into MiXCR, producing one record per CDR3 protein. The table has nearly 110,000 distinct CDR3 sequences, approximately 28% seen once. Axillary draining lymph nodes of breast cancer patients supplied the node samples. The CDR3 loop spans 13 amino acids. Between the trimmed V and J ends, which lost 5 bases and 2 bases, there was a span of 10 bases. In germline, CDR1 is MGHRA, CDR2 YSYEKL. Ten or more counts support this clonotype. Material for sequencing was axillary lymph node tissue. This receptor was obtained from a female donor with breast cancer. Some clones in this sample may be carry-over from other donors' samples. The chain combines TRBV4-1 with TRBJ2-7; D possibly corresponds to TRBD1 (5 bases). As DNA, the CDR3 is TGCGCCAGCAGCTCAGGGCCGGCCTACGAGCAGTACTTC. It codes for CASSSGPAYEQYF.